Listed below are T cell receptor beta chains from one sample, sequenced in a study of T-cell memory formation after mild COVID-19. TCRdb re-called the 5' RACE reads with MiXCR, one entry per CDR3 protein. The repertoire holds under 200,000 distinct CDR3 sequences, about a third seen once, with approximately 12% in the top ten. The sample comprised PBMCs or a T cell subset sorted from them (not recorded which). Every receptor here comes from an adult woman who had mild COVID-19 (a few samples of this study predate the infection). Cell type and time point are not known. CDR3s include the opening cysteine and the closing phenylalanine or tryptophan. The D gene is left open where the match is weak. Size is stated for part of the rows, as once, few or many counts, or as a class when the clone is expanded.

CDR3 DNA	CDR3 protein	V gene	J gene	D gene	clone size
TGTGCCAGCAGCTTGGGCGACAGGGCTGGGGCCAACGTCCTGACTTTC	CASSLGDRAGANVLTF	TRBV5-4	TRBJ2-6	TRBD1	-
TGTGCCTGGAGCGCGCGACTAGCGGCCACAGATACGCAGTATTTT	CAWSARLAATDTQYF	TRBV30	TRBJ2-3	TRBD2	few
TGTGCCAGCAGCCAAGGTAACGGGGGCACTGAAGCTTTCTTT	CASSQGNGGTEAFF	TRBV3-1	TRBJ1-1	-	-
TGTGCCAGCAGCCGGCGGGGGACCAGCTCTGGGGCCAACGTCCTGACTTTC	CASSRRGTSSGANVLTF	TRBV6-5	TRBJ2-6	TRBD2	-
TGCGCCAGCAGCCAAGTCTTCGGTGGCCTGGGGGGGGTACAAGAGACCCAGTACTTC	CASSQVFGGLGGVQETQYF	TRBV4-1	TRBJ2-5	TRBD2	few
TGCGCCAGCAGCCCTTGGACAGGTGGCTACGAGCAGTACTTC	CASSPWTGGYEQYF	TRBV5-1	TRBJ2-7	TRBD1	few
TGTGCCAGCAGTTACTATAAGGGACGAGGGGAGACCCAGTACTTC	CASSYYKGRGETQYF	TRBV6-5	TRBJ2-5	-	-
TGTGCCACCAGCAGCCCCCCTGCAAACACCGGGGAGCTGTTTTTT	CATSSPPANTGELFF	TRBV15	TRBJ2-2	-	-
TGTGCCATCAGTGAGCCAAGCGGTAGCTCCTACGAGCAGTACTTC	CAISEPSGSSYEQYF	TRBV10-3	TRBJ2-7	-	-
TGTGCCAGTAGTACAGGACAGTCGAACACTGAAGCTTTCTTT	CASSTGQSNTEAFF	TRBV19	TRBJ1-1	-	few
TGCAGTGCTCAGGGGACAGTCTCCTACGAGCAGTACTTC	CSAQGTVSYEQYF	TRBV20-1	TRBJ2-7	TRBD1	-